A selection of T cell receptor beta chains follows, all from one sample in a study of neurological immune-mediated disorders. TCRdb recomputed calls from the 5' RACE reads with MiXCR, one row per CDR3 protein. The sample has about 55,000 distinct CDR3 sequences; 3% to 4.5% are singletons. Sample: CD4+ T cells from blood. These receptors were taken from a woman between 40 and 50 years old with multiple sclerosis. Each CDR3 is given with its conserved first and last residue. The D gene is left open where the match is weak. Expanded clones get a size class; other rows say once, few or many, or leave the size out.

cdr3_nt cdr3_aa v_call clone_size j_call d_call
TGCGCCAGCAGCTTGGGGACAGGGGTGAGCACAGATACGCAGTATTTT CASSLGTGVSTDTQYF TRBV5-1 many TRBJ2-3 TRBD1
TGTGCCAGCAGGTCGCCGGGACAGAGTAACACTGAAGCTTTCTTT CASRSPGQSNTEAFF TRBV6-5 few TRBJ1-1 TRBD1
TGCGCCAGCAGCGCGGGGACCCTAGCCAAAAACATTCAGTACTTC CASSAGTLAKNIQYF TRBV5-1 many TRBJ2-4 -
TGTGCCAGCAACAATCCGGACGGACTCAATGAGCAGTTCTTC CASNNPDGLNEQFF TRBV7-9 - TRBJ2-1 -
TGTGCCAGCAGCTTAGTAGGGGGACAGGCTAAGTTCGAGCAGTACTTC CASSLVGGQAKFEQYF TRBV11-2 many TRBJ2-7 TRBD1
TGTGCCAGCAGTTCGGAGCGGGGGGGAACCGGGGAGCTGTTTTTT CASSSERGGTGELFF TRBV2 many TRBJ2-2 TRBD2
TGTGCCAGCAGCCCAAAATGGGGGGCAACTAATGAAAAACTGTTTTTT CASSPKWGATNEKLFF TRBV7-6 many TRBJ1-4 -
TGTGCTAGTGGTTTGGTACGGGACGGGACAGTCAAAAACATTCAGTACTTC CASGLVRDGTVKNIQYF TRBV12-5 many TRBJ2-4 TRBD1
TGCGCCAGCAGCCCCCTTCAAGGACAGATAAGTTATGGCTACACCTTC CASSPLQGQISYGYTF TRBV5-1 many TRBJ1-2 -
TGCGCCAGCAGCTTCGCAGGAGGGGTTAACAATGAGCAGTTCTTC CASSFAGGVNNEQFF TRBV5-1 few TRBJ2-1 -
TGTGCCAGCAGTTTAGCGTGGGAGGGGGGATTGTCTGGGGCCAACGTCCTGACTTTC CASSLAWEGGLSGANVLTF TRBV12-3/TRBV12-4 many TRBJ2-6 -
TGTGCCAGCAGCTACAAGCCGGGCCGCCTTACCTTC CASSYKPGRLTF TRBV3-1 many TRBJ1-2 -
TGCAGTGCTAGTGGGACGGACTATGGCTACACCTTC CSASGTDYGYTF TRBV20-1 many TRBJ1-2 -
TGCGCCAGCAGCTTGGAGGACGGCTATGGCTACACCTTC CASSLEDGYGYTF TRBV5-1 many TRBJ1-2 -
TGTGCCATCAGCAGACAGGGGAACACTGAAGCTTTCTTT CAISRQGNTEAFF TRBV10-3 many TRBJ1-1 TRBD1
TGTGCCAGCACCAGGAGTACTGGGGCCAACGTCCTGACTTTC CASTRSTGANVLTF TRBV12-3/TRBV12-4 many TRBJ2-6 -
TGCGCCAGCAGCCCTTACCCAACTAGGGGAGGGGCTAGCACAGATACGCAGTATTTT CASSPYPTRGGASTDTQYF TRBV5-1 many TRBJ2-3 TRBD2
TGTGCCACCAGCAGAGATGGAGAGGGAGGTCAGTTCTTC CATSRDGEGGQFF TRBV15 many TRBJ2-1 -
TGTGCCATCAGGCCAGGCGGGGAGGAGGACATTCAGTACTTC CAIRPGGEEDIQYF TRBV10-3 many TRBJ2-4 -
TGTGCGGGGGGCGGCAATCAGCCCCAGCATTTT CAGGGNQPQHF TRBV19 - TRBJ1-5 -
TGCGCCAGCAGCTTCGGGGGGGGCACAGATACGCAGTATTTT CASSFGGGTDTQYF TRBV5-1 many TRBJ2-3 TRBD2
TGTGCCAGCAGCCCGCGGACAGGGAAGGCAGATACGCAGTATTTT CASSPRTGKADTQYF TRBV7-3 many TRBJ2-3 TRBD1
TGCGCCAGCAGTGTGGATCCGGGACAGGGCACAGATACGCAGTATTTT CASSVDPGQGTDTQYF TRBV5-1 many TRBJ2-3 TRBD1
TGCGCCAGCAGCTTGGTGTCGAGCGGGGAGCTGTTTTTT CASSLVSSGELFF TRBV5-1 many TRBJ2-2 -
TGTGCCAGCTCATCGATGGGGGGCAATGAGCAGTTCTTC CASSSMGGNEQFF TRBV18 many TRBJ2-1 -
TGTGCCAGCGGCTCCGGGACAGGGGGACCCGGGGAGCTGTTTTTT CASGSGTGGPGELFF TRBV6-6 many TRBJ2-2 TRBD1
TGTGCCAGCAGCTTAGAATCGGATCAGCCCCAGCATTTT CASSLESDQPQHF TRBV7-2 many TRBJ1-5 -
TGCAGCGTTAATAAAGCTGGGGCCAACGTCCTGACTTTC CSVNKAGANVLTF TRBV29-1 many TRBJ2-6 -
TGTGCCAGCAGCCCCCCGACAGGGGGTACAACTGAAGCTTTCTTT CASSPPTGGTTEAFF TRBV11-2 - TRBJ1-1 TRBD1
TGTGCCGCGGCTGGACTTAGGGGGTTAGAGGGCTCCTATGGCTACACCTTC CAAAGLRGLEGSYGYTF TRBV7-9 many TRBJ1-2 -
TGTGCCAGCAACCACCGGGGGACCGGGGAGCTGTTTTTT CASNHRGTGELFF TRBV6-5 - TRBJ2-2 -
TGCAGTGCTGCGGGGGGCAATCAGCCCCAGCATTTT CSAAGGNQPQHF TRBV20-1 few TRBJ1-5 -
TGTGCCAGCAGCCAAGATAAGTTTCCAACATACTACGAGCAGTACTTC CASSQDKFPTYYEQYF TRBV3-1 many TRBJ2-7 -
TGCGCCAGCAGCCGGACAGACGATAATTCACCCCTCCACTTT CASSRTDDNSPLHF TRBV5-1 many TRBJ1-6 -
TGTGCCAGCAGTTTAGGACAGGGTTTCACCTACGAGCAGTACTTC CASSLGQGFTYEQYF TRBV28 many TRBJ2-7 TRBD1
TGTGCCAGCAGCTTAGTATTAGCGGGTACAGATACGCAGTATTTT CASSLVLAGTDTQYF TRBV11-2 many TRBJ2-3 TRBD2
TGTGCCAGCAGCGAGGGACAGGGACGGTTTGGAAACACCATATATTTT CASSEGQGRFGNTIYF TRBV5-5 many TRBJ1-3 TRBD1
TGCAGTGCTAGAGATAGGAAGGGGGTAGACACTGAAGCTTTCTTT CSARDRKGVDTEAFF TRBV20-1 many TRBJ1-1 -
TGTGCCAGCAGTTACTCTATCGGGACCTTCTATGGCTACACCTTC CASSYSIGTFYGYTF TRBV6-6 many TRBJ1-2 -
TGCAGTGCGAGGACTAGCGGGGTCTACGAGCAGTACTTC CSARTSGVYEQYF TRBV20-1 many TRBJ2-7 TRBD2
TGTGCCACCAGCATTGGACAGCTCACTGAAGCTTTCTTT CATSIGQLTEAFF TRBV15 many TRBJ1-1 -
TGTGCCAGCAGCTTAGGCGGGGGGAGACACAATGAGCAGTTCTTC CASSLGGGRHNEQFF TRBV7-2 - TRBJ2-1 TRBD2
TGTGCCAGCAGCTTAGCGGTCAGCACTGAAGCTTTCTTT CASSLAVSTEAFF TRBV7-2 many TRBJ1-1 -
TGTGCCAGCAGCCCGGACTTCCCCTCCTACAATGAGCAGTTCTTC CASSPDFPSYNEQFF TRBV5-6 - TRBJ2-1 -
TGCGCCAGCAGCTTAGGAACAGGGGGCCACACGGATGGCTACACCTTC CASSLGTGGHTDGYTF TRBV5-1 many TRBJ1-2 TRBD1
TGTGCCAGCACCACGGACACATATGAAGGCTACACCTTC CASTTDTYEGYTF TRBV5-4 many TRBJ1-2 -
TGTGCCAGCTCCAAGTCAGTTAGCAATCAGCCCCAGCATTTT CASSKSVSNQPQHF TRBV18 many TRBJ1-5 -
TGCAGTGCTAGATCGGTAGTAGCGTATAATTCACCCCTCCACTTT CSARSVVAYNSPLHF TRBV20-1 many TRBJ1-6 -
TGCGCCAGCAGCGGGCAGGGACGAATGAACACTGAAGCTTTCTTT CASSGQGRMNTEAFF TRBV5-1 - TRBJ1-1 -
TGCAGTGCTAGAGATGGGAGAAAGGGTGAAAAACTGTTTTTT CSARDGRKGEKLFF TRBV20-1 many TRBJ1-4 -
TGTGCCAGCAGTAAGGGAGCGGCGCTCCCCAATCAGCCCCAGCATTTT CASSKGAALPNQPQHF TRBV6-5 many TRBJ1-5 -
TGTGCCAGCATAACTGTACCCCACGAGCAGTACTTC CASITVPHEQYF TRBV2 few TRBJ2-7 -
TGCAGTGCTCCCGGAGGGGGGTTCCAAGAGACCCAGTACTTC CSAPGGGFQETQYF TRBV20-1 many TRBJ2-5 -
TGTGCCAGCAGTCTCACAGGGTTTGGCACTGAAGCTTTCTTT CASSLTGFGTEAFF TRBV27 - TRBJ1-1 -